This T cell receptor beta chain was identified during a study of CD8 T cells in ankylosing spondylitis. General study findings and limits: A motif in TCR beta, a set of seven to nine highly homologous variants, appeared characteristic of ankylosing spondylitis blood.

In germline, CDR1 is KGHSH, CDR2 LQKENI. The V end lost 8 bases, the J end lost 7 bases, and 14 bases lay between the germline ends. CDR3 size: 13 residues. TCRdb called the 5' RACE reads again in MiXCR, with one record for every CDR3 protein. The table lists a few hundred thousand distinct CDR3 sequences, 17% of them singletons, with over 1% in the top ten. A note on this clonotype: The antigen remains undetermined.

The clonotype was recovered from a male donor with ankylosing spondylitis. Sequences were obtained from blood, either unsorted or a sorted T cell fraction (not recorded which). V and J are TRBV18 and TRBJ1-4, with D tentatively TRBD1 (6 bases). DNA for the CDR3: TGTGCCAGCCACAGGGCAGGGGCTGAAAAACTGTTTTTT. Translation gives CASHRAGAEKLFF.